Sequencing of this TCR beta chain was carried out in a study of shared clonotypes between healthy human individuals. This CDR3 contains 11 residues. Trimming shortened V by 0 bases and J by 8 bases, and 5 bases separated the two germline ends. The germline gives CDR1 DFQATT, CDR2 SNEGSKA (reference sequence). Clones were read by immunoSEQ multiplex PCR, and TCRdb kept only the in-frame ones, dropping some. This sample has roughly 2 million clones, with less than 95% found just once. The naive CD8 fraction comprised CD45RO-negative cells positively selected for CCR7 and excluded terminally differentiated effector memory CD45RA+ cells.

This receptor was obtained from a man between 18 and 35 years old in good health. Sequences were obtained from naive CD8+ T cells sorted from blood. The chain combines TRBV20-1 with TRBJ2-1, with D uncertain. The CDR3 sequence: CSARDVDEQFF. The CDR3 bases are TGCAGTGCTAGAGACGTGGATGAGCAGTTCTTC.